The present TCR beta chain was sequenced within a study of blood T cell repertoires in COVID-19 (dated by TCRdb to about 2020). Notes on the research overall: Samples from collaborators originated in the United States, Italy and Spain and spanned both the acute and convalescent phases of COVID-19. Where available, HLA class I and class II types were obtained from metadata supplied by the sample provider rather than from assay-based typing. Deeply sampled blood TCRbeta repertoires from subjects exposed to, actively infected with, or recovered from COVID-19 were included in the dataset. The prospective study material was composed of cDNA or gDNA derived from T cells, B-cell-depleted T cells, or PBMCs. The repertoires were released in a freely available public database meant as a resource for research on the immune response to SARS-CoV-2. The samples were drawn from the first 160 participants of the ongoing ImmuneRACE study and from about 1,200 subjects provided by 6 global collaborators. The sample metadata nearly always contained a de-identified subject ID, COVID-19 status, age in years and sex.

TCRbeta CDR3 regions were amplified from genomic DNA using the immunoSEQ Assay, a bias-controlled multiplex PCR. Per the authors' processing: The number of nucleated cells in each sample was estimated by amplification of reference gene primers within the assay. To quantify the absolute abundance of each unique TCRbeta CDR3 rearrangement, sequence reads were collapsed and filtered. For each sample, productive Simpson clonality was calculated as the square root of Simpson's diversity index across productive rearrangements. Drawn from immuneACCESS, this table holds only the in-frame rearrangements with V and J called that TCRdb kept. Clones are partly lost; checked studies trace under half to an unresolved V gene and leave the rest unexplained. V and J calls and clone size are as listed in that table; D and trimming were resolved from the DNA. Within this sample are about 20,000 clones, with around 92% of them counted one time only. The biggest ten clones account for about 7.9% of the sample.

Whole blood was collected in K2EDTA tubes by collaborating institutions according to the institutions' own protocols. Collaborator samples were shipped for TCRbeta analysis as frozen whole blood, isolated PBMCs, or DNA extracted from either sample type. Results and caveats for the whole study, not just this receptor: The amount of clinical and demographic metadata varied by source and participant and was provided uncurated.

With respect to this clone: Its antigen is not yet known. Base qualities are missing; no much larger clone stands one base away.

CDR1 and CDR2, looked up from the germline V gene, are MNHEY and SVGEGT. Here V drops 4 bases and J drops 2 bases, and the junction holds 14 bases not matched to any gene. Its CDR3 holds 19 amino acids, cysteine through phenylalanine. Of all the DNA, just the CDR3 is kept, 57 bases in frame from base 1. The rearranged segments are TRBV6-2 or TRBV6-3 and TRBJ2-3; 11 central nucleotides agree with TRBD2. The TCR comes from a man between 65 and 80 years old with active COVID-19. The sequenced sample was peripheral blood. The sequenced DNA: TGTGCCAGCAGTTTTTCCCTTACTCCGGGACTAGCGGACACAGATACGCAGTATTTT. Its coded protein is CASSFSLTPGLADTDTQYF.